This TCR beta chain was captured by sequencing in a study of blood T cell repertoires in COVID-19. How the authors handled the data: Counts of nucleated cells, estimated from reference gene primer amplification, were obtained. Clones were read by immunoSEQ multiplex PCR, and TCRdb kept only the in-frame ones, dropping some. The V and J calls and clone size are taken from that table; D and trimming were inferred from the DNA. The sample records approximately 140,000 clones, just over 85% being singletons. The V gene's germline CDR1 is LGHDT and CDR2 YNNKEL (reference sequence). The CDR3 loop spans 14 amino acids. V gave up 4 bases and J gave up 7 bases, with 16 bases separating them. This clone was detected a few times.

The receptor was isolated from a woman aged 55 to 70 with acute or convalescent COVID-19. J is TRBJ1-2 and V is TRBV3-1 (or the pseudogene TRBV3-2); perhaps TRBD1 as D (5 bases). Material for sequencing was peripheral blood. As DNA, the CDR3 is TGTGCCAGCAGCCCCAGGGCGACCGGGGGTGGCTACACCTTC. Amino acids: CASSPRATGGGYTF.